A selection of T cell receptor beta chains follows, all from one sample in a study of control samples from healthy donors and cancer patients. Some clones are missing from TCRdb's copy, which holds only in-frame ones; the method was immunoSEQ multiplex PCR. The repertoire has roughly 150,000 clones, around 90% of them found once; the top ten carry 0.68%. Sequencing was done on a sample of blood. These receptors were taken from a woman under 40 in good health. Both conserved end residues are part of each CDR3. Each record gives: D gene, V gene, J gene, clone size, CDR3 DNA, CDR3 protein. D genes are given only for firm matches. Clone size is not always given. Where it is, it says once, few, many or a class for expanded clones.

NA,TRBV7-8,TRBJ2-7,NA,TGTGCCAGCAGCTTAACTGCAGGGTCCTACGAGCAGTACTTC,CASSLTAGSYEQYF
TRBD1,TRBV5-8,TRBJ1-6,NA,TGTGCCAGCAGCAGGGACAGGGGTTCACCCCTCCACTTT,CASSRDRGSPLHF
NA,TRBV6-1,TRBJ2-7,NA,TGTGCCAGCAGTGAATTGGGGGTCTCCTACGAGCAGTACTTC,CASSELGVSYEQYF
TRBD2,TRBV5-1,TRBJ2-7,NA,TGCGCCAGCAGCCAGGGACTAGCGGGAGACGAGCAGTACTTC,CASSQGLAGDEQYF
NA,TRBV28,TRBJ2-2,NA,TGTGCCAGCAGTTTCGGGACAAGGAACACCGGGGAGCTGTTTTTT,CASSFGTRNTGELFF
NA,TRBV13,TRBJ2-1,NA,TGTGCCAGCAGCTTAGAAGGGACCTACAATGAGCAGTTCTTC,CASSLEGTYNEQFF
NA,TRBV4-2,TRBJ2-3,NA,TGTGCCAGCAGCCAAGACGCCCCAGGGGCGCTTGGCACAGATACGCAGTATTTT,CASSQDAPGALGTDTQYF
NA,TRBV5-6,TRBJ2-2,NA,TGTGCCAGCAGCTTGCTACACTTAGGTCCCGGGGAGCTGTTTTTT,CASSLLHLGPGELFF
TRBD2,TRBV4-1,TRBJ2-7,NA,TGCGCCAGCAGCCAAATCGGGAGGGAAGAGCAGTACTTC,CASSQIGREEQYF
NA,TRBV6-4,TRBJ2-1,few,TGTGCCAGCAGTGACTCCCCAGGAAGCAATGAGCAGTTCTTC,CASSDSPGSNEQFF
NA,TRBV9,TRBJ1-6,NA,TGTGCCAGCAGCGTATCCACACGCTGTACCTCCATCACCAGCTCCTATAATTCACCCCTCCACTTT,CASSVSTRCTSITSSYNSPLHF
NA,TRBV10-1,TRBJ1-6,few,TGCGCCAGCAGTGAGGGTGGACTCCGAACAGAGTCCCTCCACTTT,CASSEGGLRTESLHF
NA,TRBV28,TRBJ2-7,few,TGTGCCAGCAGTTCCCTTCGCGGACTCCGTGCCTACGAGCAGTACTTC,CASSSLRGLRAYEQYF
NA,TRBV7-9,TRBJ2-2,NA,TGTGCCAGCAGCTTGAGGGGGGCGAACACCGGGGAGCTGTTTTTT,CASSLRGANTGELFF
TRBD1,TRBV7-7,TRBJ1-1,NA,TGTGCTAGCAGCCCCCTGGACAGGGGGACAACTGAAGCTTTCTTT,CASSPLDRGTTEAFF
NA,TRBV6-5,TRBJ1-1,NA,TGTGCCAGCAGTTACGGGATGAACACTGAAGCTTTCTTT,CASSYGMNTEAFF
NA,TRBV7-9,TRBJ2-3,NA,TGTGCCAGCAGCTTGCCGCCCGGATCGGGGACAGATACGCAGTATTTT,CASSLPPGSGTDTQYF
NA,TRBV6-6,TRBJ2-1,NA,TGTGCCAGCGGTGTAGTAAGCTCCTACAATGAGCAGTTCTTC,CASGVVSSYNEQFF
TRBD1,TRBV2,TRBJ2-1,NA,TGTGCCAGCAGTGAGAGGACAGGGGTGAATGAGCAGTTCTTC,CASSERTGVNEQFF
TRBD2,TRBV5-6,TRBJ2-3,NA,TGTGCCAGCAGCTTATCTAGCGGGAGCGGGGATACGCAGTATTTT,CASSLSSGSGDTQYF
TRBD2,TRBV29-1,TRBJ2-7,NA,TGCAGCGTTGTAGTAGCGGGACGGAACGAGCAGTACTTC,CSVVVAGRNEQYF
TRBD2,TRBV7-9,TRBJ2-1,NA,TGTGCCAGCAGCTTAAGGAGCGGGACTAACTACAATGAGCAGTTCTTC,CASSLRSGTNYNEQFF
NA,TRBV5-1,TRBJ2-6,once,TGCGCCAGCAAAGGCAGCTCTGGGGCCAACGTCCTGACTTTC,CASKGSSGANVLTF
TRBD1,TRBV13,TRBJ1-1,NA,TGTGCCAGCAGCCCCAGGACAGGGGGTGGAGCGACTGAAGCTTTCTTT,CASSPRTGGGATEAFF
TRBD1,TRBV4-1,TRBJ2-7,NA,TGCGCCAGCAGCCAAGGGGACAGATACGAGCAGTACTTC,CASSQGDRYEQYF
NA,TRBV5-6,TRBJ2-2,NA,TGTGCCAGCAGCTTGGCAGGACACACCGGGGAGCTGTTTTTT,CASSLAGHTGELFF
TRBD1,TRBV19,TRBJ2-3,NA,TGTGCCAGTAGTATTTGGGGACAGGGGGCAGATACGCAGTATTTT,CASSIWGQGADTQYF
TRBD1,TRBV28,TRBJ1-6,NA,TGTGCCAGCAGTTCACCGGGACAGGGGGTATCAGGCTCAAATTCACCCCTCCACTTT,CASSSPGQGVSGSNSPLHF
NA,TRBV4-1,TRBJ1-1,NA,TGCGCCAGCAGCCAAGATCCCCCCGGTGAAGCTTTCTTT,CASSQDPPGEAFF
NA,TRBV7-2,TRBJ1-2,few,TGTGCCAGCAGGGGGGCCAGGTCGCTAAGGGGCTATGGCTACACCTTC,CASRGARSLRGYGYTF
NA,TRBV11-3,TRBJ2-2,NA,TGTGCCAGCAGCATCAAGAACACCGGGGAGCTGTTTTTT,CASSIKNTGELFF
NA,TRBV5-1,TRBJ2-2,NA,TGCGCCAGCAGCTTGGCGGGGGAGCTGTTTTTT,CASSLAGELFF
TRBD2,TRBV19,TRBJ2-5,NA,TGTGCCAGTAGTACCCCCAAAGCGGGAGAGTGGGAGACCCAGTACTTC,CASSTPKAGEWETQYF
NA,TRBV6-6,TRBJ2-3,NA,TGTGCCAGCAGCCCCCGGGACAGCACAGATACGCAGTATTTT,CASSPRDSTDTQYF
NA,TRBV7-9,TRBJ1-3,NA,TGTGCCAGCAGCTTACAATATCAGGTTTTAAGCTCTGGAAACACCATATATTTT,CASSLQYQVLSSGNTIYF
TRBD1,TRBV19,TRBJ2-6,NA,TGTGCCAGTAGTATCCTGATAGACAGGGCTGGGGCCAACGTCCTGACTTTC,CASSILIDRAGANVLTF
NA,TRBV10-3,TRBJ1-2,once,TGTGCCATCAGTGACCAGGGTTATGATGGCTACACCTTC,CAISDQGYDGYTF
NA,TRBV4-1,TRBJ1-5,NA,TGCGCCAGCAGCCAAAGCTTGTTGCAGCCCCAGCATTTT,CASSQSLLQPQHF
NA,TRBV12-5,TRBJ1-2,NA,TGTGCTAGTGGTTTGGTACTTCGGGCAGGCCACTCTAACTATGGCTACACCTTC,CASGLVLRAGHSNYGYTF
NA,TRBV11-1,TRBJ1-1,NA,TGTGCCAGCAGCCCCTTTGGATCTGAAGCTTTCTTT,CASSPFGSEAFF
TRBD2,TRBV7-2,TRBJ2-1,once,TGTGCCAGCAGCCCGGGGACTAGCGGGACACTCCGCTACAATGAGCAGTTCTTC,CASSPGTSGTLRYNEQFF
TRBD1,TRBV6-6,TRBJ1-3,NA,TGTGCCAGCAGACAACCGGGACAGGGTGATGGAAACACCATATATTTT,CASRQPGQGDGNTIYF
NA,TRBV6-6,TRBJ2-7,NA,TGTGCCAGCATGGATCCCTATAGCTCCTACGAGCAGTACTTC,CASMDPYSSYEQYF